The following is a TCR beta chain sequence with its context. Its antigen is unknown. Around 200 ng DNA, about 28,000 T cell genomes, went into each sorted-subset replicate PCR. Sequenced by immunoSEQ multiplex PCR; TCRdb stores in-frame clones only, minus some. The sample contains 2 million or so clones, 90% to 95% of which appear only once. These data belong to a study of shared clonotypes between healthy human individuals. General study points: Richness estimates generally favored naive over memory subsets.

Caucasian adults residing in Nashville, Tennessee made up all the donors. This CDR3 is 16 amino acids long. Trimming at V came to 6 bases and at J to 7 bases, leaving 11 bases not matched to a gene. Germline V gives CDR1 MGHDK, CDR2 SYGVNS. The chain couples TRBV25-1 to TRBJ1-6; 8 bases are a match to TRBD1. The sequencing input was naive CD4+ T cells sorted from blood. Subset noted: CD45RA+ positively selected. This sequence was found in a man aged 18 to 30 in good health. Here the CDR3 DNA reads TGTGCCAGCAGCGGGACAGGCAACCTAAAAAATTCACCCCTCCACTTT. The encoded protein is CASSGTGNLKNSPLHF.